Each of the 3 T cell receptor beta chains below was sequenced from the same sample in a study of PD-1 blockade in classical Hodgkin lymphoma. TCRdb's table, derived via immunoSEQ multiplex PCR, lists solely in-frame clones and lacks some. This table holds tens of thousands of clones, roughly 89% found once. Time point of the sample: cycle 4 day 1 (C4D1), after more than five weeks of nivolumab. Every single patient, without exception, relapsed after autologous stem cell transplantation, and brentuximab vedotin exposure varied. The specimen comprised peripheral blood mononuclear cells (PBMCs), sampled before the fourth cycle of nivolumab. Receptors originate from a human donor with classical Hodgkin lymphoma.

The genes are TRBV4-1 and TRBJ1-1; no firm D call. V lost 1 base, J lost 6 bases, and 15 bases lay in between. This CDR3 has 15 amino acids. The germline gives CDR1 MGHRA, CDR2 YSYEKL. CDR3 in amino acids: CASSQVKGKRAEAFF. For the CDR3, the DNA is TGCGCCAGCAGCCAAGTTAAGGGTAAGCGGGCTGAAGCTTTCTTT.

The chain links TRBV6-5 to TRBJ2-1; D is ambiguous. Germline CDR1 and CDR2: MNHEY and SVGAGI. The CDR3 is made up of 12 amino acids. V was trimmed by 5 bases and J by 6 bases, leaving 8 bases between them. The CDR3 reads CASSHSLNEQFF. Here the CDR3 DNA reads TGTGCCAGCAGTCATTCCCTCAATGAGCAGTTCTTC.

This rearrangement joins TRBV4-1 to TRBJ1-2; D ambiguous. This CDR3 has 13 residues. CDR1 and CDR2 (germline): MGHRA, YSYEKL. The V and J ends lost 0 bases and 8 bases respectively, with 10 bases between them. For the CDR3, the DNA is TGCGCCAGCAGCCAAGATCAAGGAGGGGGCTACACCTTC. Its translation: CASSQDQGGGYTF.